This T cell receptor (beta chain) was sequenced for a study of blood T cell repertoires in COVID-19. The CDR3 is 14 amino acids. Germline assignment: CDR1 SSHAT and CDR2 FNYEAQ (reference sequence). Worth noting for this clone: An end of the junction does not agree with germline; a read error may underlie this.

Sequencing was performed with immunoSEQ multiplex PCR; in TCRdb, only in-frame clones are kept and a portion is missing. The sample yields 90,000 to 100,000 clones, approximately 84% seen once. Sequencing was performed on peripheral blood. The J gene is TRBJ2-5, the V gene TRBV7-7, with a weak D call TRBD2 (5 bases). This sequence was found in a woman aged 55-75 years with acute or convalescent COVID-19. CDR3 amino acids: CASSLTVLVETQYF. The CDR3 bases are TGTGCTAGCAGCTTAACTGTACTAGTTGAGACCCAGTACTTC.